This T cell receptor beta chain was sequenced for a study of T-cell memory formation after mild COVID-19. Constant-segment primers were used for 5'RACE, and the resulting TCR alpha and TCR beta cDNA libraries carried sample barcodes and UMIs. Via MiXCR, TCRdb re-called the 5' RACE reads, giving one row per CDR3 protein. The sample carries about 350,000 distinct CDR3 sequences, 25% to 30% recorded once. There are many counts of this clonotype. As yet, its antigen is unknown. Trimming took 3 bases from V and 2 from J, leaving 14 bases between them. This CDR3 region has 15 residues. General observations from the study: Among CD4+ contracting clones, most were CM and EM, and CD8+ ones EMRA. Pre-infection memory contained some responding clones, which suggested that cross-reactive memory had joined.

This chain joins TRBV12-3 or TRBV12-4 and TRBJ2-7; maybe TRBD2 (6 bases). This clonotype was obtained from an adult woman who had mild COVID-19 (a few samples of this study predate the infection). Cell type and time point are not known. Sequencing was carried out using PBMCs or a T cell subset sorted from them (not recorded which). This chain's CDR3 is CASSFRDSSTYEQYF. Here the CDR3 DNA reads TGTGCCAGCAGTTTTCGGGACTCCTCAACCTACGAGCAGTACTTC.